The TCR beta chain described here comes from a study of identical twins. This CDR3 is 12 amino acids long. Germline V CDR1 and CDR2: DFQATT, SNEGSKA (reference sequence). V lost 6 bases, J lost 4 bases, and 13 bases lay in between. TCRdb reprocessed the 5' RACE reads with MiXCR, giving one entry per CDR3 protein. Counted here are roughly 720,000 distinct CDR3 sequences, 18% occurring once; the ten biggest clones make up over 10%. These records were also assigned to another study, of T cells expressing NK-cell markers. That source adds: The same clonotypes also predominated in the CD3+CD56-NKG2C+ fraction of several donors.

The sample taken for sequencing was PBMCs. The chain has TRBV20-1 and TRBJ2-7; D is unresolved. The TCR was taken from a woman younger than 30 in good health. In DNA form, the CDR3 reads TGCAGTGCCATAAGGGCCCCATACGAGCAGTACTTC. Translating gives CSAIRAPYEQYF.